One sample yielded the 26 T cell receptor beta chains listed below, sequenced in a study of PD-1 blockade in classical Hodgkin lymphoma. Time point indicated: cycle 4 day 1 (C4D1), after five to seven weeks of nivolumab. In every patient, relapse followed autologous stem cell transplantation, while exposure to brentuximab vedotin differed. The repertoire was sequenced with immunoSEQ multiplex PCR; TCRdb's copy has only in-frame clones and lacks some. This table has around 92,000 clones, 75% to 85% appearing once. The sample was peripheral blood mononuclear cells (PBMCs), taken before the fourth cycle of nivolumab. These TCRs come from a human donor with classical Hodgkin lymphoma.

In the case of this clone: Lacking the conserved final phenylalanine or tryptophan, this CDR3 likely reflects a read error. No DNA is shown, since the ends of the CDR3 on it are uncertain; the CDR3 is the one TCRdb lists. The chain combines TRBV29-1 with TRBJ2-7; TRBD2 is taken as the D call from the table, unchecked against the DNA. The CDR3 extends over 12 residues, inclusive of both ends. The germline V gene has CDR1 SQVTM and CDR2 ANQGSEA. The CDR3 is CSVSRDLRIHFG.

The V and J genes are TRBV28 and TRBJ2-3, with TRBD2 matching 7 bases. The V gene's germline CDR1 is MDHEN and CDR2 SYDVKM. V was pared by 6 bases and J by 8 bases, with 8 bases of the junction left unmatched. The CDR3 extends over 13 amino acids. The CDR3 DNA follows: TGTGCCAGCAGCACGGGGAGGGGTGTTACGCAGTATTTT. It specifies CASSTGRGVTQYF. Using reference TRBV28 and TRBJ2-3 for the parts outside the CDR3, the full variable domain is DVKVTQSSRYLVKRTGEKVFLECVQDMDHENMFWYRQDPGLGLRLIYFSYDVKMKEKGDIPEGYSVSREKKERFSLILESASTNQTSMYLCASSTGRGVTQYFGPGTRLTVL.

On this clone: In the same sample, other DNA sequences code for this CDR3. The chain recombines TRBV14 with TRBJ1-1; 7 bases are shared with TRBD1. Germline V lookup: CDR1 SGHDN, CDR2 FVKESK. The CDR3 totals 13 residues. Trimming at V came to 1 base and at J to 5 bases, leaving 1 base not matched to a gene. For the CDR3, the DNA is TGTGCCAGCAGCCAAGGGACAGGTACTGAAGCTTTCTTT. This gives the protein CASSQGTGTEAFF.

V and J are TRBV7-6 and TRBJ2-7; 10 bases agree with TRBD2. Germline V gives CDR1 SGHVS, CDR2 FNYEAQ. This CDR3 contains 16 residues. Trimming at V came to 5 bases and at J to 6 bases, leaving 13 bases not matched to a gene. The CDR3 nucleotides are TGTGCCAGCAGCCTAACTAGCGGGACCTCCGGGGGCGAGCAGTACTTC. This codes for CASSLTSGTSGGEQYF.

This clone is a singleton in its sample. The chain recombines TRBV14 with TRBJ2-7; TRBD1 agrees at 8 bases. This CDR3 has 15 residues. Trimming at V came to 4 bases and at J to 1 base, leaving 6 bases not matched to a gene. CDR1 is SGHDN, CDR2 FVKESK, per germline. For the CDR3, the DNA is TGTGCCAGCAGCCCGCAGGACAGGGTATCCTACGAGCAGTACTTC. Its translation is CASSPQDRVSYEQYF.

This clone was observed at least ten times. The chain combines TRBV11-2 with TRBJ2-2; TRBD2 matches 11 bases. Unmatched junction bases numbered 3, after V lost 4 bases and J lost 2 bases. Germline CDR1 reads SGHAT; CDR2 reads FQNNGV. There are 16 residues in the CDR3. CDR3 in amino acids: CASSSRLAGNTGELFF. The CDR3 region has the DNA TGTGCCAGCAGCTCCAGACTAGCGGGAAACACCGGGGAGCTGTTTTTT.

The gene calls are TRBV2 and TRBJ2-1; the match to TRBD1 covers 7 bases. This CDR3 contains 16 residues. Losses at the gene ends were 4 bases for V and 7 bases for J; bases not matched to a gene: 13. Germline CDR1 is SNHLY and CDR2 is FYNNEI. The CDR3 nucleotides are TGTGCCAGCAGTGTAACGGGACAGTTCGGCGGGAATGAGCAGTTCTTC. This codes for CASSVTGQFGGNEQFF.

This clone has just a few counts. V gene TRBV20-1 combines with J gene TRBJ1-2; maybe TRBD1 (5 bases). V lost 8 bases and J lost 2, with 9 bases in between. CDR1 is DFQATT, CDR2 SNEGSKA, per germline (reference sequence). The CDR3 length is 11 residues. CDR3 residues: CSYGGNYGYTF. CDR3 in DNA: TGCAGTTACGGGGGGAACTATGGCTACACCTTC.

This chain connects TRBV7-2 to TRBJ2-7; D is unclear. V lost 1 base and J lost 3, with 7 bases in between. The CDR3 loop spans 13 amino acids. Germline V gives CDR1 SGHTA, CDR2 FQGNSA. The CDR3 here is CASSLVSLYEQYF. CDR3 DNA sequence: TGTGCCAGCAGCTTAGTTAGCCTCTACGAGCAGTACTTC. Combining the CDR3 with reference TRBV7-2 and TRBJ2-7 gives the whole variable domain GAGVSQSPSNKVTEKGKDVELRCDPISGHTALYWYRQSLGQGLEFLIYFQGNSAPDKSGLPSDRFSAERTGGSVSTLTIQRTQQEDSAVYLCASSLVSLYEQYFGPGTRLTVT.

The genes are TRBV6-5 and TRBJ2-3; 8 bases agree with TRBD1. The V and J ends lost 8 bases and 2 bases, in that order; junction bases with no gene match: 6. The CDR3 is made up of 14 amino acids. Germline V gives CDR1 MNHEY, CDR2 SVGAGI. Here the CDR3 reads CASRTGINTDTQYF. In DNA form, the CDR3 reads TGTGCCAGCCGGACAGGGATAAACACAGATACGCAGTATTTT.

This clone was seen only a few times. The chain couples TRBV4-2 to TRBJ2-1; 13 nucleotides line up with TRBD2. Looked up from germline, CDR1 is LGHNA and CDR2 is YNFKEQ. V was clipped by 1 base and J by 9 bases; unmatched bases: 6. This CDR3 region has 16 residues. The CDR3 loop is CASSQVPGLAGIEQFF. CDR3 in DNA: TGTGCCAGCAGCCAAGTCCCGGGACTAGCGGGAATTGAGCAGTTCTTC.

This chain links TRBV6-1 with TRBJ1-2; TRBD1 might be the D (5 bases). The length of the CDR3 is 13 residues. V was clipped by 2 bases and J by 7 bases, with 11 bases between them. Germline CDR1 reads MNHNS; CDR2 reads SASEGT. The chain's CDR3 is CASSEFGGTGYTF. For the CDR3, the DNA is TGTGCCAGCAGTGAATTTGGGGGGACTGGCTACACCTTC.

The V gene is TRBV19, the J gene TRBJ2-5; 7 nucleotides agree with TRBD1. Germline lookup yields CDR1 LNHDA and CDR2 SQIVND (reference sequence). The CDR3 is 13 amino acids. V was pared by 6 bases and J by 5 bases, with 6 bases of the junction left unmatched. In DNA, the CDR3 is TGTGCCAGTAGCCGACAGGGTATCGAGACCCAGTACTTC. It translates to CASSRQGIETQYF.

CDR3 bases: TGTGCCAGCAGTTACTCGACGAGGGAGACCCAGTACTTC. It yields the protein CASSYSTRETQYF. The chain combines TRBV6-5 with TRBJ2-5; D is undetermined. The CDR3 has 13 amino acids. Trimming took 0 bases from V and 5 from J, leaving 7 bases between them. Germline-derived CDR1 and CDR2 are MNHEY and SVGAGI.

The chain couples TRBV28 to TRBJ1-2; TRBD1 matches 7 bases. CDR3 length: 15 amino acids. Germline V gene sequence: CDR1 MDHEN, CDR2 SYDVKM. After removal of 5 bases from V and 2 bases from J, the junction contained 8 bases not matched to a gene. The CDR3 reads CASSPLGQHNYGYTF. CDR3 DNA sequence: TGTGCCAGCAGTCCTTTGGGACAGCACAACTATGGCTACACCTTC.

This clone was counted once. This chain links TRBV2 with TRBJ2-7; D uncertain. The CDR3 is 12 amino acids. V was cut by 1 base and J by 4 bases, with 5 bases left in between. Germline loops: CDR1 SNHLY, CDR2 FYNNEI. CDR3 nucleotides: TGTGCCAGCAGTGAAGGTTGGTACGAGCAGTACTTC. This codes for CASSEGWYEQYF.

The chain is built from TRBV5-1 and TRBJ2-1, with no clear D. Per germline, CDR1 SGHRS and CDR2 YFSETQ. V was clipped by 2 bases and J by 1 base, with 7 bases between them. The CDR3 is 14 residues long. DNA of the CDR3: TGCGCCAGCAGCTTAGGACCTTCCTACAATGAGCAGTTCTTC. It is translated as CASSLGPSYNEQFF. Supplemented by reference TRBV5-1 and TRBJ2-1, the full variable domain reads KAGVTQTPRYLIKTRGQQVTLSCSPISGHRSVSWYQQTPGQGLQFLFEYFSETQRNKGNFPGRFSGRQFSNSRSEMNVSTLELGDSALYLCASSLGPSYNEQFFGPGTRLTVL.

CDR3 DNA sequence: TGTGCCAGCAGCTACCCAGGGGGCGAGCAGTACTTC. Its translation: CASSYPGGEQYF. The V call is TRBV7-9, the J call TRBJ2-7; 7 bases agree with TRBD1. The CDR3 runs 12 residues. Germline-derived CDR1 and CDR2 are SEHNR and FQNEAQ (reference sequence). V was clipped by 4 bases and J by 6 bases; unmatched bases: 3.

As DNA, the CDR3 is TGTGCCAGCAGCGTAACTAGCGGAAACTACGAGCAGTACTTC. It translates to CASSVTSGNYEQYF. The chain combines TRBV9 with TRBJ2-7, with 8 bases aligning to TRBD2. V lost 1 base to trimming and J lost 3 bases; unmatched junction nucleotides: 3. This CDR3 region has 14 residues. In germline, CDR1 is SGDLS, CDR2 YYNGEE. The complete variable domain, with remaining parts taken from reference TRBV9 and TRBJ2-7, reads DSGVTQTPKHLITATGQRVTLRCSPRSGDLSVYWYQQSLDQGLQFLIQYYNGEERAKGNILERFSAQQFPDLHSELNLSSLELGDSALYFCASSVTSGNYEQYFGPGTRLTVT.

The V and J genes are TRBV30 and TRBJ2-2; perhaps TRBD1 as D (5 bases). The CDR3 runs 15 residues. V lost 3 bases to trimming and J lost 7 bases, with 18 bases between them. Germline-derived CDR1 and CDR2 are GTSNPN and SVGIG (reference sequence). The CDR3 sequence: CAWSKGFGEVGELFF. CDR3 sequence (DNA): TGTGCCTGGAGCAAGGGGTTTGGAGAGGTCGGGGAGCTGTTTTTT.

This clone has a single count. This rearrangement joins TRBV7-2 to TRBJ2-3; tentatively, D is TRBD1 or TRBD2 (6 bases each). The CDR3 contains 16 residues. Trimming took off 6 bases at V and 0 bases at J, with 16 bases between the two ends. From germline, CDR1 is SGHTA and CDR2 FQGNSA. Here the CDR3 DNA reads TGTGCCAGCAGACCTCCTGGGGGGCTTAGCACAGATACGCAGTATTTT. Translated: CASRPPGGLSTDTQYF.

This clone has more than one count but fewer than ten. V usage is TRBV5-5 and J usage is TRBJ1-2; tentatively, D is TRBD1 (5 bases). The V and J ends lost 0 bases and 8 bases respectively, with 14 bases between them. Germline CDR1 SGHKS, CDR2 YYEKEE (reference sequence). The CDR3 runs to 14 residues. The CDR3 protein is CASSLARVREGYTF. The CDR3 DNA is TGTGCCAGCAGCTTGGCCAGGGTTAGGGAGGGCTACACCTTC.

The chain uses TRBV7-2 and TRBJ2-7; D ambiguous. V was cut by 0 bases and J by 10 bases, with 10 bases left in between. The length of the CDR3 is 12 residues. Germline lookup yields CDR1 SGHTA and CDR2 FQGNSA. CDR3 amino acids: CASSLASQSQYF. CDR3 DNA: TGTGCCAGCAGCTTAGCTTCTCAGAGTCAGTACTTC.

The chain uses TRBV10-3 and TRBJ2-7; 8 positions match TRBD2. The CDR3 is 13 amino acids. CDR1 ENHRY and CDR2 SYGVKD come from the germline V gene. Germline trimming cut 6 bases from V and 3 bases from J; bases unmatched to any gene: 4. CDR3 nucleotides: TGTGCCATCAGAACCGGGACTAGCTACGAGCAGTACTTC. Residues: CAIRTGTSYEQYF.

The chain uses TRBV5-1 and TRBJ2-3, with 8 bases aligning to TRBD1. Germline V CDR1 and CDR2: SGHRS, YFSETQ. CDR3 length: 14 residues. With 6 bases clipped from V and 6 bases from J, the junction kept 9 bases outside the gene matches. For the CDR3, the DNA is TGCGCCAGCAAGGACAGGGCCCCACCGGATACGCAGTATTTT. Translation: CASKDRAPPDTQYF.

CDR3 in DNA: TGTGCCAGCAGTGCCAGAGGACAGTTCAACACTGAAGCTTTCTTT. As protein: CASSARGQFNTEAFF. V and J are TRBV25-1 and TRBJ1-1, with D maybe TRBD1 (6 bases). The V gene lost 4 bases and the J gene lost 2 bases, with 14 bases spanning the gap. Germline V CDR1 and CDR2: MGHDK, SYGVNS. The CDR3 totals 15 residues.